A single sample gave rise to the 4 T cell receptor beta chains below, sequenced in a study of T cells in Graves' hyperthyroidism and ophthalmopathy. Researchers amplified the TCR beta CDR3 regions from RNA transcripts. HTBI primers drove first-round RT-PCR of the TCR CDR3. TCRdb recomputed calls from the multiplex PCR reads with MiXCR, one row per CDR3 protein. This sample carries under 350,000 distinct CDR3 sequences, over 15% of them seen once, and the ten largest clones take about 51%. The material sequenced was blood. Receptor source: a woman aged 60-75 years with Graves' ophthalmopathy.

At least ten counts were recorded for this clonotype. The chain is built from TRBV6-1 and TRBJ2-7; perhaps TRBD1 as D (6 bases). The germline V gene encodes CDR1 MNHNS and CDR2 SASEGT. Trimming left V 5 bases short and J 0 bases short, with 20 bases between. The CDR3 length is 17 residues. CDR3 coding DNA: TGTGCCAGCAGTACCCAGGGCCGGGACAACCGCTCCTACGAGCAGTACTTC. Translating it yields CASSTQGRDNRSYEQYF.

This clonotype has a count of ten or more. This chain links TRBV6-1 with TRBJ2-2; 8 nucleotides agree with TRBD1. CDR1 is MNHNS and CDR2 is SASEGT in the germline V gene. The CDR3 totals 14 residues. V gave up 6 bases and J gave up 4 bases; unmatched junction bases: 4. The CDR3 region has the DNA TGTGCCAGCAGACGGCAGGGGGCCACCGGGGAGCTGTTTTTT. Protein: CASRRQGATGELFF.

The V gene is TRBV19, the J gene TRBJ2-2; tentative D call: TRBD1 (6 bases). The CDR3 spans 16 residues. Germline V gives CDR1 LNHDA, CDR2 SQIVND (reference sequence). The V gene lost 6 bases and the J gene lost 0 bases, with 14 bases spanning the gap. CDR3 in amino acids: CASRRSTGANTGELFF. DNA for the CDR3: TGTGCCAGTAGGCGATCGACAGGCGCGAACACCGGGGAGCTGTTTTTT.

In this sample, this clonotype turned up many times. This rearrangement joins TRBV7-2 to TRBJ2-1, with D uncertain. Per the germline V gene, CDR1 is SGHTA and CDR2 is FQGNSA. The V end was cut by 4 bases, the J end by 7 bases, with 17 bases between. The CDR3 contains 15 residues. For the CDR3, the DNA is TGTGCCAGCAGCTACCTTTATATTAATTCTAATGAGCAGTTCTTC. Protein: CASSYLYINSNEQFF.